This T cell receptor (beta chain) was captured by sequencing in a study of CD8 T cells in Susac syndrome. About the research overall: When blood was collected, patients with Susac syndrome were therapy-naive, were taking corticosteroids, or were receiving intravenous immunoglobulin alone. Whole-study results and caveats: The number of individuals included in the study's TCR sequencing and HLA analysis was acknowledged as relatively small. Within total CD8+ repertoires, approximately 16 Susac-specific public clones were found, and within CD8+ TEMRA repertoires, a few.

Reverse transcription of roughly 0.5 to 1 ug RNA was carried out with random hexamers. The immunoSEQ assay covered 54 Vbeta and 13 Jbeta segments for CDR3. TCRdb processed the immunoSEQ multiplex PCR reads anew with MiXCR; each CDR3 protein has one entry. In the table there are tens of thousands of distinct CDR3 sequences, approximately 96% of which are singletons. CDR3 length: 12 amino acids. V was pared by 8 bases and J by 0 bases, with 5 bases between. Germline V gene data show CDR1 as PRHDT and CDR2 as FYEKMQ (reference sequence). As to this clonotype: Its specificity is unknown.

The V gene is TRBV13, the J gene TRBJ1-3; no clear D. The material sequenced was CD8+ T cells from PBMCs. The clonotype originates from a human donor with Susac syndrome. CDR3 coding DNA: TGTGCCAGCTCTGACTCTGGAAACACCATATATTTT. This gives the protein CASSDSGNTIYF.